The next 30 T cell receptor beta chains were all read from a single sample in a study of identical twins. TCRdb reprocessed the 5' RACE reads via MiXCR and lists one record per CDR3 protein. The sample gives about 190,000 distinct CDR3 sequences, approximately 16% of which show up once; 35% to 50% is in the top ten. The sample was also reused in another study, on T cells expressing NK-cell markers.

Source material: CD8+ T cells sorted from blood. These receptors all come from a young woman in good health.

This clonotype was found once. The chain couples TRBV3-1 to TRBJ2-1; 9 nucleotides agree with TRBD2. Germline CDR1 is LGHDT and CDR2 is YNNKEL (reference sequence). CDR3 length: 16 amino acids. Unmatched junction bases numbered 9, after V lost 0 bases and J lost 9 bases. CDR3 sequence (DNA): TGTGCCAGCAGCCAAGATTGGCGGGGGGGCCCCGGTGAGCAGTTCTTC. Amino acids: CASSQDWRGGPGEQFF.

This clonotype was found a few times. The chain couples TRBV4-1 to TRBJ2-2; TRBD1 matches 7 bases. This CDR3 contains 17 residues. CDR1 and CDR2 (germline): MGHRA, YSYEKL. The V gene end was trimmed by 0 bases and the J gene end by 3 bases; junction bases not matched to a gene: 7. CDR3 DNA: TGCGCCAGCAGCCAAGATATGGCCAGGGGGTACACCGGGGAGCTGTTTTTT. As protein: CASSQDMARGYTGELFF.

The chain links TRBV25-1 to TRBJ2-7, with D perhaps TRBD2 (5 bases). Deletions cut 6 bases from V and 5 bases from J, with 14 bases between. The CDR3 is 13 residues long. Germline CDR1 MGHDK, CDR2 SYGVNS. The CDR3 DNA follows: TGTGCCAGCAGCCGGGATCCCCTCCACGAGCAGTACTTC. Translating it yields CASSRDPLHEQYF.

The chain couples TRBV10-3 to TRBJ2-2; 8 bases fit TRBD1. The germline CDR1 and CDR2 sequences are ENHRY and SYGVKD. This CDR3 is 17 amino acids long. J lost 0 bases, V lost 7 bases, and 10 bases had no gene match. CDR3 loop: CAITTYRGQANTGELFF. CDR3 bases: TGTGCCATCACCACTTACCGGGGACAGGCGAACACCGGGGAGCTGTTTTTT.

This chain joins TRBV6-5 and TRBJ1-5, with D perhaps matching TRBD1 (6 bases). V was clipped by 0 bases and J by 4 bases, with 16 bases between them. Per the germline V gene, CDR1 is MNHEY and CDR2 is SVGAGI. The CDR3 length is 17 residues. As DNA, the CDR3 is TGTGCCAGCAGTTACTCCACCGGAGGGGGAGGAAATCAGCCCCAGCATTTT. As protein: CASSYSTGGGGNQPQHF.

This chain uses TRBV2 with TRBJ2-5; D not certain. CDR1 and CDR2 from the germline V gene are SNHLY and FYNNEI. CDR3 length: 10 amino acids. Trimming shortened V by 8 bases and J by 6 bases, and 7 bases separated the two germline ends. This chain's CDR3 is CASEAQTQYF. Here the CDR3 DNA reads TGTGCCAGCGAGGCGCAGACCCAGTACTTC.

The V and J genes are TRBV7-9 and TRBJ2-7; TRBD2 agrees at 16 bases. After removal of 5 bases from V and 6 bases from J, the junction contained 4 bases not matched to a gene. Per the germline V gene, CDR1 is SEHNR and CDR2 is FQNEAQ (reference sequence). The CDR3 runs to 15 residues. CDR3 in amino acids: CASSEGTSGRVEQYF. CDR3 sequence (DNA): TGTGCCAGCAGCGAAGGGACTAGCGGGAGGGTCGAGCAGTACTTC.

This clonotype came up a few times. The rearrangement uses TRBV20-1 and TRBJ2-7; D may be TRBD1 (5 bases). Deletions cut 6 bases from V and 0 bases from J, with 15 bases between. Germline V gene lookup returns CDR1 DFQATT and CDR2 SNEGSKA (reference sequence). The CDR3 is 14 amino acids. The chain's CDR3 is CSAETPTASYEQYF. For the CDR3, the DNA is TGCAGTGCAGAGACCCCGACAGCCTCCTACGAGCAGTACTTC.

This clonotype turned up a few times. The chain links TRBV12-3 or TRBV12-4 to TRBJ1-2, with D perhaps TRBD1 (6 bases). The CDR3 loop spans 18 amino acids. V was pared by 4 bases and J by 3 bases, with 24 bases between. The CDR3 loop is CASSSTPSGGGGDYGYTF. CDR3 DNA sequence: TGTGCCAGCAGTTCAACCCCAAGTGGGGGCGGAGGGGACTATGGCTACACCTTC.

This clonotype was observed a few times. J is TRBJ2-1 and V is TRBV4-3; TRBD2 matches at 8 bases. This CDR3 spans 15 amino acids. With 0 bases clipped from V and 4 bases from J, the junction kept 2 bases outside the gene matches. Germline V lookup: CDR1 LGHNA, CDR2 YSLEER. The CDR3 spells CASSQDGGRYNEQFF. CDR3 DNA sequence: TGCGCCAGCAGCCAAGACGGCGGGAGGTACAATGAGCAGTTCTTC.

This clonotype has a handful of counts. V and J are TRBV3-1 and TRBJ2-7, with TRBD1 as a possible D gene (5 bases). Trimming shortened V by 1 base and J by 1 base, and 11 bases separated the two germline ends. This CDR3 has 15 amino acids. Germline assignment: CDR1 LGHDT and CDR2 YNNKEL (reference sequence). The CDR3 reads CASSQVTDSSYEQYF. DNA for the CDR3: TGTGCCAGCAGCCAAGTGACCGACAGTTCCTACGAGCAGTACTTC.

Only a few counts were recorded for this clonotype. V and J are TRBV9 and TRBJ2-3; TRBD2 agrees at 15 bases. The CDR3 spans 17 residues. Trimming at V came to 3 bases and at J to 4 bases, leaving 6 bases not matched to a gene. Germline assignment: CDR1 SGDLS and CDR2 YYNGEE. In DNA, the CDR3 is TGTGCCAGCAGCGGGACTAGCGGGAGGGCCTCCCCAGATACGCAGTATTTT. This codes for CASSGTSGRASPDTQYF.

The rearrangement uses TRBV11-2 and TRBJ2-1, with 7 bases lining up with TRBD2. Per the germline V gene, CDR1 is SGHAT and CDR2 is FQNNGV. CDR3 size: 14 residues. Unmatched junction bases numbered 5, after V lost 1 base and J lost 8 bases. Here the CDR3 DNA reads TGTGCCAGCAGCTTAGGGGGGGGTGGGCATGAGCAGTTCTTC. Translating gives CASSLGGGGHEQFF.

This clonotype was counted a few times. The chain is built from TRBV11-2 and TRBJ2-1, with D possibly TRBD2 on 5 matching bases. V lost 2 bases and J lost 10, with 15 bases in between. Germline V gene sequence: CDR1 SGHAT, CDR2 FQNNGV. This CDR3 comprises 14 residues. The CDR3 DNA sequence: TGTGCCAGCAGCTTATCCTCAAGGCCGGGAGAGCAGTTCTTC. As protein: CASSLSSRPGEQFF.

This clonotype was detected only a few times. The chain has TRBV29-1 and TRBJ2-7; D unresolved. V lost 2 bases, J lost 0 bases, and 5 bases lay in between. This CDR3 contains 12 residues. Germline CDR1 SQVTM, CDR2 ANQGSEA. The chain's CDR3 is CSVEIGSYEQYF. DNA for the CDR3: TGCAGCGTTGAAATCGGCTCCTACGAGCAGTACTTC.

Comment on this clonotype: The junction and the germline gene differ at one end; a read error may be behind it. The gene calls are TRBV5-4 and TRBJ2-1; D gene unclear. The length of the CDR3 is 9 residues. CDR1 and CDR2 (germline): SGHNT, YYREEE (reference sequence). The CDR3 loop reads CAISPGQFF. In nucleotides, the CDR3 is TGTGCCATCAGCCCAGGGCAGTTCTTC. Drawing the rest from reference TRBV5-4 and TRBJ2-1, the complete variable domain is ETGVTQSPTHLIKTRGQQVTLRCSSQSGHNTVSWYQQALGQGPQFIFQYYREEENGRGNFPPRFSGLQFPNYSSELNVNALELDDSALYLCAISPGQFFGPGTRLTVL.

This clonotype came up many times. V and J are TRBV12-3 or TRBV12-4 and TRBJ1-2; D call uncertain. The CDR3 totals 15 residues. V lost 4 bases and J 6 bases, leaving 18 bases between the germline ends. The CDR3 DNA reads TGTGCCAGCAGTTCTAGTACACTCCGCCTTGATGGCTACACCTTC. It encodes CASSSSTLRLDGYTF.

The V and J genes are TRBV4-2 and TRBJ2-1; 8 nucleotides line up with TRBD2. Trimming removed 3 bases from V and 10 bases from J; junction bases left unmatched: 14. The CDR3 sequence is 16 residues long. From germline, CDR1 is LGHNA and CDR2 YNFKEQ. The CDR3 sequence: CASSQNGIAGFVEQFF. The CDR3 DNA sequence: TGTGCCAGCAGCCAGAACGGAATAGCGGGGTTTGTGGAGCAGTTCTTC.

The chain employs TRBV7-9 and TRBJ2-3; D unclear. Germline CDR1 is SEHNR and CDR2 is FQNEAQ (reference sequence). There are 15 residues in the CDR3. V was shortened by 2 bases and J by 4 bases, with 13 bases between the two germline ends. As DNA, the CDR3 is TGTGCCAGCAGCTTACCCCCTAAGTTTTCAGATACGCAGTATTTT. It is translated as CASSLPPKFSDTQYF. Variable domain in full (rest from reference TRBV7-9 and TRBJ2-3): DTGVSQNPRHKITKRGQNVTFRCDPISEHNRLYWYRQTLGQGPEFLTYFQNEAQLEKSRLLSDRFSAERPKGSFSTLEIQRTEQGDSAMYLCASSLPPKFSDTQYFGPGTRLTVL.

The gene calls are TRBV4-3 and TRBJ2-7; D perhaps matches TRBD2 (5 bases). Germline V gene sequence: CDR1 LGHNA, CDR2 YSLEER. V lost 0 bases and J lost 3, with 18 bases in between. This CDR3 has 17 residues. CDR3 nucleotides: TGCGCCAGCAGCCAAGATCTTGCCTCCCGGGGAGTCTACGAGCAGTACTTC. Protein sequence: CASSQDLASRGVYEQYF.

This clonotype has just a few counts. This chain joins TRBV5-1 and TRBJ2-7; 10 bases are a match to TRBD2. There are 15 residues in the CDR3. Germline V gene lookup returns CDR1 SGHRS and CDR2 YFSETQ. The V segment lost 0 bases and the J segment 6 bases; nucleotides outside the gene matches: 6. In nucleotides, the CDR3 is TGCGCCAGCAGCTTGGGACTAGCGGGTCCGTCCGAGCAGTACTTC. It encodes CASSLGLAGPSEQYF.

The rearrangement joins TRBV4-1 to TRBJ2-2; D is ambiguous. The CDR3 is made up of 12 amino acids. V lost 4 bases and J lost 8, with 8 bases in between. From germline, CDR1 is MGHRA and CDR2 YSYEKL. CDR3 residues: CASSPASGELFF. The DNA of the CDR3 is TGCGCCAGCAGCCCTGCTTCGGGGGAGCTGTTTTTT.

This chain connects TRBV7-9 to TRBJ2-4; 7 nucleotides line up with TRBD2. The CDR3 is made up of 16 amino acids. V dropped 1 base and J dropped 4; count of bases not matched to a gene: 7. Per germline, CDR1 SEHNR and CDR2 FQNEAQ (reference sequence). The CDR3, as DNA: TGTGCCAGCAGCTTAGGGAGCGGGGATACGAAAAACATTCAGTACTTC. It is translated as CASSLGSGDTKNIQYF.

This clonotype turned up a few times. This chain links TRBV7-9 with TRBJ1-1; TRBD1 is a possible D gene (5 bases). Looked up from germline, CDR1 is SEHNR and CDR2 is FQNEAQ (reference sequence). Trimming removed 5 bases from V and 1 base from J, with 14 bases in between. CDR3 length: 15 residues. As DNA, the CDR3 is TGTGCCAGCAGCCCGGTGGGGGGGAGGAACACTGAAGCTTTCTTT. Translating it yields CASSPVGGRNTEAFF.

This clonotype showed up many times. This chain joins TRBV6-4 and TRBJ2-2; the D is unclear. Germline V gene data show CDR1 as MRHNA and CDR2 as SNTAGT. The CDR3 contains 13 residues. V lost 4 bases and J lost 0, with 3 bases in between. CDR3: CASSGTNTGELFF. DNA for the CDR3: TGTGCCAGCAGTGGGACGAACACCGGGGAGCTGTTTTTT.

The CDR3 DNA reads TGTGCCAGCAGAACGGATCCGGCTTTCTTT. This translates into CASRTDPAFF. The rearrangement links TRBV9 to TRBJ1-1; D unclear. The CDR3 runs 10 residues. Trimming shortened V by 5 bases and J by 11 bases, and 10 bases separated the two germline ends. The germline V gene encodes CDR1 SGDLS and CDR2 YYNGEE. The full variable domain, with the rest looked up from reference TRBV9 and TRBJ1-1, is DSGVTQTPKHLITATGQRVTLRCSPRSGDLSVYWYQQSLDQGLQFLIQYYNGEERAKGNILERFSAQQFPDLHSELNLSSLELGDSALYFCASRTDPAFFGQGTRLTVV.

This clonotype was seen more than once but under ten times. The chain carries TRBV11-2 and TRBJ2-3; 9 bases align to TRBD2. Germline-derived CDR1 and CDR2 are SGHAT and FQNNGV. After removal of 0 bases from V and 1 base from J, the junction contained 8 bases not matched to a gene. The CDR3 runs 18 residues. The CDR3 DNA follows: TGTGCCAGCAGCTTAGAGTTAGATAGCGGGAGACGCACAGATACGCAGTATTTT. This codes for CASSLELDSGRRTDTQYF.

This clonotype appeared a single time. This chain joins TRBV5-5 and TRBJ2-7; 9 bases are a match to TRBD2. The V gene's germline CDR1 is SGHKS and CDR2 YYEKEE (reference sequence). There are 14 residues in the CDR3. V gave up 4 bases and J gave up 3 bases; unmatched junction bases: 5. The CDR3 loop reads CASSHTTSGYEQYF. The CDR3 nucleotides read TGTGCCAGCAGCCATACGACTAGCGGCTACGAGCAGTACTTC.

This chain joins TRBV11-2 and TRBJ2-3; D might be TRBD2 (7 bases). V lost 8 bases and J 4 bases, leaving 10 bases between the germline ends. CDR1 SGHAT and CDR2 FQNNGV come from the germline V gene. The CDR3 covers 12 residues. CDR3 protein: CASGGAADTQYF. CDR3 DNA sequence: TGTGCCAGCGGGGGGGCCGCAGATACGCAGTATTTT.

The chain couples TRBV29-1 to TRBJ1-2; D might be TRBD1 (6 bases). The germline CDR1 and CDR2 sequences are SQVTM and ANQGSEA. V was shortened by 3 bases and J by 3 bases, with 14 bases between the two germline ends. The CDR3 extends over 14 amino acids. In nucleotides, the CDR3 is TGCAGCGTTGAGGGGGCGCAGGTGGACTATGGCTACACCTTC. This sequence encodes CSVEGAQVDYGYTF.